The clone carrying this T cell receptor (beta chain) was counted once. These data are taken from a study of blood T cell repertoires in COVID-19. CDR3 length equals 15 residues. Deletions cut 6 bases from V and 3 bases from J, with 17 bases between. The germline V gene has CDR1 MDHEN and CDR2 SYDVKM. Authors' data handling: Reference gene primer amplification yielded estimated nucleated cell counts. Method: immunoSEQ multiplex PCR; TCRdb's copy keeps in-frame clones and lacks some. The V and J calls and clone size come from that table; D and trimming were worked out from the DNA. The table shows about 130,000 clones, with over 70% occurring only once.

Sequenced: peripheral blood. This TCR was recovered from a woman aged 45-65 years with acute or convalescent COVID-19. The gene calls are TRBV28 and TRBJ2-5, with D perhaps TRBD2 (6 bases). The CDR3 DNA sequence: TGTGCCAGCAGCCGCCTTTCGGGAGAAAAAGAGACCCAGTACTTC. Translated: CASSRLSGEKETQYF.